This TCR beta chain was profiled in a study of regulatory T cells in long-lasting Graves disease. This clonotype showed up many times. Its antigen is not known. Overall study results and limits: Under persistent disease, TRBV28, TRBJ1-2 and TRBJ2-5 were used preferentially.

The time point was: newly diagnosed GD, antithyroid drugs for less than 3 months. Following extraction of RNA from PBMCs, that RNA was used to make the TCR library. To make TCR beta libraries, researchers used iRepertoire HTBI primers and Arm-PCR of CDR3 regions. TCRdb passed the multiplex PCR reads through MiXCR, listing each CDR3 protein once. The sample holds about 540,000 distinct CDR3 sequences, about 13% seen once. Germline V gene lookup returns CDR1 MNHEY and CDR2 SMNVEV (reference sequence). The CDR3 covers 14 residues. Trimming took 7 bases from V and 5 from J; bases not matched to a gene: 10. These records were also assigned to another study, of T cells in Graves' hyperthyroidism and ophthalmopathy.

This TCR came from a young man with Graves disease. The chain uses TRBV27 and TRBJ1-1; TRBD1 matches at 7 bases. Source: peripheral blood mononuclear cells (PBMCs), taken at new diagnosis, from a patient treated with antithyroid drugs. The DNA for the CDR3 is TGTGCCAGCACCCCAGGGGGGGGCGCGACTGAAGCTTTCTTT. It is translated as CASTPGGGATEAFF.